What follows describes a single T cell receptor beta chain. Its antigen is undetermined. The data stem from a study of cytomegalovirus exposure and HLA in healthy donors. Study conclusions and caveats: The presence/absence work took it that sequencing depth was about the same across donors. For most subjects, TCR beta sequences were reported to predict HLA-A and HLA-B alleles with accuracy. In an earlier analysis, in roughly 600 donors, most V segments appeared productive either ~87% or ~30% of the time. A reported reduction in N-insertions relative to the approximately 600-donor mean was seen in an Asian-associated ancestry cluster in a later analysis.

Both 60 Vbeta primers and 13 Jbeta primers went into the PCR. Only in-frame clones appear in the TCRdb table, and some are missing; sequencing was by immunoSEQ multiplex PCR. This sample has under 200,000 clones; over 70% occur once, and the top ten carry around 3%. The CDR3 sequence is 12 residues long. Germline V gene lookup returns CDR1 SGHNT and CDR2 YYREEE (reference sequence). V gave up 0 bases and J gave up 7 bases, with 7 bases separating them. The sample taken for sequencing was PBMCs. The chain employs TRBV5-4 and TRBJ1-2; unclear D gene. The sequence came from a woman aged 45-65 years in good health and CMV-seropositive. The CDR3 region has the DNA TGTGCCAGCAGCTTGGGCGGGTTTGGCTACACCTTC. Its translation: CASSLGGFGYTF.